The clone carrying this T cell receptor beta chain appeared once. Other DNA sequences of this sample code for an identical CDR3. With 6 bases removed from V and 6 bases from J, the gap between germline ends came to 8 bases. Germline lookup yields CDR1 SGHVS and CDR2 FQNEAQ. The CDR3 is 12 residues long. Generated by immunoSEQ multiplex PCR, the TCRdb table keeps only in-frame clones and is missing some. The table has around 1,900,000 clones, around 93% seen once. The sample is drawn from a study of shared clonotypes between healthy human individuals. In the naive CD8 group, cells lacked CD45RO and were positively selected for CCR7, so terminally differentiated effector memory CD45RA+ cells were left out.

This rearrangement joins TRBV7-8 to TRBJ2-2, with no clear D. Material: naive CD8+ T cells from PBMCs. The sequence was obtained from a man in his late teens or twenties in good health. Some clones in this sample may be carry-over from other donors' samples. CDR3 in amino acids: CASSLRAGELFF. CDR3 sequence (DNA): TGTGCCAGCAGTCTCCGTGCCGGGGAGCTGTTTTTT.